A selection of T cell receptor beta chains follows, all from one sample in a study of cytomegalovirus exposure and HLA in healthy donors. Repertoires were generated with immunoSEQ multiplex PCR, while TCRdb's copy carries only in-frame clones and drops some. This repertoire shows 90,000 to 140,000 clones, roughly 15% found once; its top ten account for roughly 0.89%. Sequenced input: PBMCs. The receptor source for this set is a female donor in good health and CMV-seronegative. CDR3s include the opening cysteine and the closing phenylalanine or tryptophan. D genes are given only for firm matches. The size entry is marked missing in some rows and otherwise reads once, few, many or a size class.

v_gene	j_gene	abundance	d_gene	len	CDR3aa	CDR3nt
TRBV5-4	TRBJ1-1	NA	TRBD1	12	CASSSGGYEAFF	TGTGCCAGCAGCTCAGGGGGTTATGAGGCTTTCTTT
TRBV6-5	TRBJ2-3	NA	TRBD2	14	CASSQGLAADTQYF	TGTGCCAGCAGTCAAGGACTAGCCGCAGATACGCAGTATTTT
TRBV5-5	TRBJ2-2	few	NA	15	CASSQVASNTGELFF	TGTGCCAGCTCCCAGGTGGCTAGCAACACCGGGGAGCTGTTTTTT
TRBV7-6	TRBJ2-2	NA	NA	14	CASSLSTPPGELFF	TGTGCCAGCAGCTTATCTACCCCACCCGGGGAGCTGTTTTTT
TRBV19	TRBJ1-5	few	NA	12	CASSDTPQPQHF	TGTGCCAGTAGCGACACTCCACAGCCCCAGCATTTT
TRBV29-1	TRBJ2-3	NA	TRBD1	14	CSVLGQGPADTQYF	TGCAGCGTTTTAGGACAGGGTCCCGCAGATACGCAGTATTTT
TRBV6-5	TRBJ2-2	NA	TRBD1	15	CASRTGAANTGELFF	TGTGCCAGCAGAACAGGGGCGGCGAACACCGGGGAGCTGTTTTTT
TRBV5-1	TRBJ1-1	NA	TRBD1	16	CASSMRQGAEGTEAFF	TGCGCCAGCAGCATGCGACAGGGGGCAGAGGGCACTGAAGCTTTCTTT
TRBV28	TRBJ2-1	NA	NA	18	CASSPSPSSRSGNPEKFF	TGTGCCAGCAGTCCCTCCCCTAGCAGTAGGTCCGGGAACCCCGAAAAGTTCTTC
TRBV5-6	TRBJ2-5	few	TRBD2	14	CASTRGLAKETQYF	TGTGCCAGCACCCGTGGACTAGCGAAAGAGACCCAGTACTTC
TRBV28	TRBJ1-1	NA	NA	13	CASSSHSNTEAFF	TGTGCCAGCAGTTCCCACTCGAACACTGAAGCTTTCTTT
TRBV18	TRBJ1-1	few	NA	15	CASSPQRGGTTEAFF	TGTGCCAGCTCACCACAGCGGGGAGGAACGACTGAAGCTTTCTTT
TRBV18	TRBJ2-1	NA	TRBD2	15	CASSQSSGSVNEQFF	TGTGCCAGCTCCCAGTCTAGCGGGAGTGTGAATGAGCAGTTCTTC
TRBV5-5	TRBJ2-5	NA	NA	12	CASSWGEETQYF	TGTGCCAGCAGCTGGGGAGAAGAGACCCAGTACTTC
TRBV29-1	TRBJ2-7	NA	TRBD1	13	CSALRDRAGEQYF	TGCAGCGCGCTTAGGGACAGGGCGGGCGAGCAGTACTTC
TRBV2	TRBJ2-5	NA	TRBD1	12	CASMTGGGTQYF	TGTGCCAGCATGACAGGGGGAGGTACCCAGTACTTC
TRBV11-1	TRBJ2-7	few	TRBD1	14	CASSVQGLTGEQYF	TGTGCCAGCAGCGTACAGGGGCTTACGGGCGAGCAGTACTTC
TRBV27	TRBJ2-7	NA	TRBD1	15	CASRRLGQGAYEQYF	TGTGCCAGCAGGAGGCTGGGACAGGGGGCCTACGAGCAGTACTTC
TRBV4-3	TRBJ2-7	NA	NA	14	CASSQESFSYEQYF	TGCGCCAGCAGCCAAGAGAGCTTCTCCTACGAGCAGTACTTC
TRBV2	TRBJ2-7	NA	TRBD2	15	CASSPTVSGGYEQYF	TGTGCCAGCAGCCCGACCGTTAGCGGGGGCTACGAGCAGTACTTC
TRBV30	TRBJ1-3	few	NA	17	CAWSNRLGAKSGNTIYF	TGTGCCTGGAGTAACCGCCTTGGGGCGAAATCTGGAAACACCATATATTTT
TRBV5-8	TRBJ1-1	NA	TRBD1	15	CASSFRTGGTTEAFF	TGTGCCAGCAGCTTCCGGACAGGGGGGACCACTGAAGCTTTCTTT
TRBV4-1	TRBJ2-5	NA	NA	16	CASSQGRLDVGETQYF	TGCGCCAGCAGCCAAGGTAGACTAGACGTCGGAGAGACCCAGTACTTC
TRBV12-5	TRBJ1-4	few	NA	15	CASGYSSGRNEKLFF	TGTGCTAGTGGTTACAGTTCGGGGAGGAATGAAAAACTGTTTTTT
TRBV19	TRBJ2-1	NA	TRBD2	15	CASSRLAGGLNEQFF	TGTGCCAGTAGTAGACTCGCGGGAGGGTTAAATGAGCAGTTCTTC
TRBV15	TRBJ1-2	few	TRBD1	14	CATSRGGRGLGYTF	TGTGCCACCAGCAGAGGGGGCAGGGGGCTCGGCTACACCTTC
TRBV29-1	TRBJ1-1	few	NA	13	CSVGLQLNTEAFF	TGCAGCGTTGGTTTACAGCTGAACACTGAAGCTTTCTTT
TRBV7-9	TRBJ2-1	NA	NA	14	CASRQGYSYNEQFF	TGTGCCAGCAGGCAGGGATACTCCTACAATGAGCAGTTCTTC
TRBV20-1	TRBJ1-2	NA	TRBD1	11	CSATRTGGYTF	TGCAGTGCTACCCGGACAGGAGGCTACACCTTC
TRBV5-1	TRBJ2-1	NA	TRBD2	17	CASKTSGEGFSYNEQFF	TGCGCCAGTAAGACTAGCGGGGAGGGTTTTAGCTACAATGAGCAGTTCTTC
TRBV7-9	TRBJ1-2	NA	TRBD1	17	CASTPGQGSHGARGYTF	TGTGCCAGCACTCCGGGACAGGGTTCCCACGGTGCGCGGGGCTACACCTTC
TRBV15	TRBJ2-7	NA	NA	12	CATSRVVGEQYF	TGTGCCACCAGCAGAGTAGTTGGCGAGCAGTACTTC
TRBV7-2	TRBJ2-3	few	NA	15	CASSLAVLGRDTQYF	TGTGCCAGCAGCTTAGCTGTGCTCGGGAGAGATACGCAGTATTTT
TRBV5-4	TRBJ1-2	NA	TRBD1	14	CASSLGQGAGGYTF	TGTGCCAGCAGCTTGGGACAGGGGGCTGGCGGCTACACCTTC
TRBV20-1	TRBJ2-7	few	NA	11	CSAGDYSKQYF	TGCAGTGCGGGAGACTACTCAAAGCAGTACTTC
TRBV30	TRBJ2-1	NA	TRBD2	15	CAWRRGDLSYNEQFF	TGTGCCTGGAGGCGGGGGGACCTCTCCTACAATGAGCAGTTCTTC
TRBV6-1	TRBJ1-2	NA	NA	16	CASSGAGRVGNYGYTF	TGTGCCAGCAGTGGCGCGGGTAGAGTGGGAAACTATGGCTACACCTTC
TRBV2	TRBJ1-5	few	NA	14	CASSVDRRSGPQHF	TGTGCCAGCAGCGTAGACAGGCGATCGGGTCCCCAGCATTTT
TRBV28	TRBJ2-5	NA	TRBD1	15	CASSYGTGGGETQYF	TGTGCCAGCAGCTATGGGACAGGGGGTGGAGAGACCCAGTACTTC
TRBV28	TRBJ1-2	NA	TRBD1	14	CASSLGRGHYGYTF	TGTGCCAGCAGTTTGGGTAGGGGGCATTATGGCTACACCTTC
TRBV27	TRBJ1-1	NA	TRBD1	15	CASSLVFPGQGEAFF	TGTGCCAGCAGTTTAGTCTTCCCGGGACAGGGAGAAGCTTTCTTT
TRBV7-6	TRBJ1-1	few	TRBD1	14	CASSPREDRGLAFF	TGTGCCAGCAGCCCCAGGGAGGACAGGGGGCTAGCTTTCTTT
TRBV5-4	TRBJ2-5	NA	TRBD1	16	CASSVGTGDSQETQYF	TGTGCCAGCAGCGTTGGGACAGGGGATTCTCAAGAGACCCAGTACTTC
TRBV7-9	TRBJ2-7	NA	NA	14	CASSLVGTTYEQYF	TGTGCCAGCAGCTTAGTGGGGACAACCTACGAGCAGTACTTC
TRBV7-2	TRBJ2-7	NA	TRBD2	14	CASSLDGRATPQYF	TGTGCCAGCAGCCTAGACGGGAGGGCTACGCCGCAGTACTTC
TRBV19	TRBJ1-2	few	NA	15	CASSMPGVSNYGYTF	TGTGCCAGTAGTATGCCCGGGGTCTCCAACTATGGCTACACCTTC
TRBV6-5	TRBJ2-1	NA	TRBD2	15	CASRPTSASYNEQFF	TGTGCCAGCAGACCCACTAGCGCCTCCTACAATGAGCAGTTCTTC
TRBV7-2	TRBJ1-5	few	NA	14	CASSVPGARQPQHF	TGTGCCAGCAGCGTCCCAGGGGCTAGGCAGCCCCAGCATTTT